Here is one T cell receptor (beta chain) with its context. Its antigen is undetermined. Trimming removed 0 bases from V and 6 bases from J, with 11 bases in between. The CDR3 has 15 residues. CDR1 is LGHNA, CDR2 YNFKEQ, per germline. The data belong to a study of a mutant IDH1 vaccine in newly diagnosed glioma. In the study overall: Eight vaccinations went to patients in weeks 1, 3, 5, 7, 11, 15, 19, 23. Vaccine administration was initiated 4-6 weeks following radiotherapy alone, or with temozolomide cycles. Treatment recipients were approximately 60% male and about 40% female, and their mean age was approximately 43 years.

Assay: immunoSEQ multiplex PCR; the TCRdb copy retains only in-frame clones and omits some. The table records some 29,000 clones, roughly 80% of them present only once. Time point described: week 23, last vaccination. Each dose of the vaccine consisted of 300 ug of mutant IDH1 20-mer peptide, with topical imiquimod. V and J are TRBV4-2 and TRBJ2-2; D assignment may be TRBD1 or TRBD2 (7 bases each). The TCR originated in a woman in her twenties or thirties with glioma. Sequencing was performed on PBMCs, taken from a glioma patient whose treatment included an IDH1 peptide vaccine. CDR3 residues: CASSQDAGGAGELFF. Written as DNA, the CDR3 is TGTGCCAGCAGCCAAGATGCAGGGGGGGCCGGGGAGCTGTTTTTT.